The entry below describes one T cell receptor (beta chain). No antigen is known for it. The donors were adults (healthy and HIV-negative) with no recent acute infections or vaccinations. Germline lookup yields CDR1 DFQATT and CDR2 SNEGSKA (reference sequence). The CDR3 has 11 amino acids. The germline V and J ends were trimmed by 5 bases and 9 bases, with 11 bases remaining between them. This sample was taken from a study of shared clonotypes between healthy human individuals. General study findings and limits: Non-shared clonotypes had lower generation probabilities than clonotypes shared by all four sorted-subset donors.

TCRdb's table, derived via immunoSEQ multiplex PCR, lists solely in-frame clones and lacks some. The table includes a few million clones, more than 90% detected once. This rearrangement joins TRBV20-1 to TRBJ2-1, with D perhaps matching TRBD2 (5 bases). Input material: naive CD4+ T cells sorted from blood. As to subset: CD45RA+ positively selected. The source is a man aged 18-30 years in good health. CDR3 protein: CSAWRVPEQFF. CDR3 in DNA: TGCAGTGCTTGGCGGGTGCCTGAGCAGTTCTTC.